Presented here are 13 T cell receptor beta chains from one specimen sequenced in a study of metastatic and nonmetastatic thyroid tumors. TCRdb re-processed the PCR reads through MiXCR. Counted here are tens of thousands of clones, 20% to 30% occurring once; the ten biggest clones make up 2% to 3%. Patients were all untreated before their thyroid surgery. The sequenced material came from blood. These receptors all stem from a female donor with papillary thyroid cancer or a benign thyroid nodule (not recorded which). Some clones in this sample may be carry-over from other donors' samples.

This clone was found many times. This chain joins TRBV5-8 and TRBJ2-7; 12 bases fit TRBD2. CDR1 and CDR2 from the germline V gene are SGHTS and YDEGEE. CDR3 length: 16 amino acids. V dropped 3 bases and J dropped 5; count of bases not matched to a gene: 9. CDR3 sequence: CASSSRRLAGVDEQYF. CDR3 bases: TGTGCCAGCAGCTCCAGGCGACTAGCGGGAGTCGACGAGCAGTACTTC. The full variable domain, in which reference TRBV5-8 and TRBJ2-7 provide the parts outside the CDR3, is EAGVTQSPTHLIKTRGQQATLRCSPISGHTSVYWYQQALGLGLQFLLWYDEGEERNRGNFPPRFSGRQFPNYSSELNVNALELEDSALYLCASSSRRLAGVDEQYFGPGTRLTVT.

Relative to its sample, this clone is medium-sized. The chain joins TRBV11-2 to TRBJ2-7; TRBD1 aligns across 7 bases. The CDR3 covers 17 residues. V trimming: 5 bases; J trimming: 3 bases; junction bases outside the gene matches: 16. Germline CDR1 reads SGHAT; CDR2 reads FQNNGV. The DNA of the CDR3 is TGTGCCAGCAGCCTCCGAGGCAGGACAGGTTATTACTACGAGCAGTACTTC. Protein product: CASSLRGRTGYYYEQYF.

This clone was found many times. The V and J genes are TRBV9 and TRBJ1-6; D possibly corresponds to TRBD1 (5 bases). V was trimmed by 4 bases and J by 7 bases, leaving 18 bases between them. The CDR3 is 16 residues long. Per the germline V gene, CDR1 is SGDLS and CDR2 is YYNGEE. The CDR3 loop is CASSLSGGAPNSPLHF. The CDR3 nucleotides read TGTGCCAGCAGCCTCTCAGGCGGGGCCCCGAATTCACCCCTCCACTTT.

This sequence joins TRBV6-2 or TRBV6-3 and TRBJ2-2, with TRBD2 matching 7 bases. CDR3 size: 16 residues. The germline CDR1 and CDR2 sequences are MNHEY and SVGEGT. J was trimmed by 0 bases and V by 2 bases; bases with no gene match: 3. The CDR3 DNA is TGTGCCAGCAGTTACATTACTAGCGCGAACACCGGGGAGCTGTTTTTT. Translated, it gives CASSYITSANTGELFF.

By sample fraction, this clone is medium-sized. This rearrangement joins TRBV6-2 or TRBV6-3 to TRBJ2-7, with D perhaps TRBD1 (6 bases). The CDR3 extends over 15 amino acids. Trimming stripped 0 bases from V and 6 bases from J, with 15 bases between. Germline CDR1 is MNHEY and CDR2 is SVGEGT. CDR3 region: CASSYSAGVVREQYF. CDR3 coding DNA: TGTGCCAGCAGTTACTCTGCAGGGGTAGTGCGCGAGCAGTACTTC.

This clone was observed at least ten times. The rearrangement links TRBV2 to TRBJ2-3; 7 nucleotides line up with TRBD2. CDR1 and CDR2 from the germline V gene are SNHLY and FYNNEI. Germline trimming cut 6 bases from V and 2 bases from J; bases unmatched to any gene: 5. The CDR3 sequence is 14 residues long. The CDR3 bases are TGTGCCAGCAGGGGGGACTACTTCACAGATACGCAGTATTTT. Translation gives CASRGDYFTDTQYF.

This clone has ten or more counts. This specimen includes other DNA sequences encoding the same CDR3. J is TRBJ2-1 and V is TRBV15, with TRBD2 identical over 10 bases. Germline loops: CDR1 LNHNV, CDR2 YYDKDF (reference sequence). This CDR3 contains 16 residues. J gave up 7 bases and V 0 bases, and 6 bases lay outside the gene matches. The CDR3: CATSRELAGVGNEQFF. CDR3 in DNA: TGTGCCACCAGCAGAGAGCTAGCGGGAGTTGGGAATGAGCAGTTCTTC.

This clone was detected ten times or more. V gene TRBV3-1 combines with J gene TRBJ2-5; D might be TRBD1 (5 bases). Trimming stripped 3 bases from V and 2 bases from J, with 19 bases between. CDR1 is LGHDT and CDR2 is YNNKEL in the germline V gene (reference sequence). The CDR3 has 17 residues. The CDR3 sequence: CASSHSRVSVVQETQYF. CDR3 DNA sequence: TGTGCCAGCAGCCACTCCAGGGTTTCAGTAGTTCAAGAGACCCAGTACTTC.

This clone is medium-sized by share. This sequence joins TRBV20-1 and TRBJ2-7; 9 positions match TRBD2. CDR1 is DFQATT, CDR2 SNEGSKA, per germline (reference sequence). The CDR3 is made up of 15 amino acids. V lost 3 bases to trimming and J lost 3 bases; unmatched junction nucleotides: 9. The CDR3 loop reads CSASIGAGGFYEQYF. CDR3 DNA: TGCAGTGCTAGTATAGGAGCGGGAGGTTTCTACGAGCAGTACTTC.

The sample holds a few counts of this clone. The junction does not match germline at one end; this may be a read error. DNA for the CDR3: TGTGCTAGTGGCTCAGGGGTGTACACCGGGAAGCTTTTTTTT. It codes for CASGSGVYTGKLFF. The gene calls are TRBV12-5 and TRBJ2-2; D is perhaps TRBD1 (6 bases). The CDR3 consists of 14 residues. Germline values: CDR1 LGHNT, CDR2 FRNRAP.

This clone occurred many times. The CDR3 DNA sequence: TGTGCCAGTATTCCTCCGGGACAGAGACCCTTGGGAAACACCATATATTTT. This gives the protein CASIPPGQRPLGNTIYF. The V call is TRBV19, the J call TRBJ1-3, with 7 bases aligning to TRBD1. The germline V gene has CDR1 LNHDA and CDR2 SQIVND (reference sequence). This CDR3 has 17 residues. Trimming removed 7 bases from V and 4 bases from J; junction bases left unmatched: 16.

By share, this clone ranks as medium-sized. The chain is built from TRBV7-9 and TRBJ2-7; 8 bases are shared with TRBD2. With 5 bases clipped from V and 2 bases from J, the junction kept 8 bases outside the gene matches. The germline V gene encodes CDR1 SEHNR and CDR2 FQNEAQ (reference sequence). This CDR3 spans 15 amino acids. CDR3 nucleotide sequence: TGTGCCAGCAGCCGTGGACTAGCCGAAACCTACGAGCAGTACTTC. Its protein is CASSRGLAETYEQYF.

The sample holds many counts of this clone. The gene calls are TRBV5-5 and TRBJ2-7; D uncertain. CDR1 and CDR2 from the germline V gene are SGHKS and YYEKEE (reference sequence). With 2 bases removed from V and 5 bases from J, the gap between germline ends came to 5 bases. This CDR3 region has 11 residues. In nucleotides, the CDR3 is TGTGCCAGCAGCTTAGGTAACGAGCAGTACTTC. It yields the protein CASSLGNEQYF.